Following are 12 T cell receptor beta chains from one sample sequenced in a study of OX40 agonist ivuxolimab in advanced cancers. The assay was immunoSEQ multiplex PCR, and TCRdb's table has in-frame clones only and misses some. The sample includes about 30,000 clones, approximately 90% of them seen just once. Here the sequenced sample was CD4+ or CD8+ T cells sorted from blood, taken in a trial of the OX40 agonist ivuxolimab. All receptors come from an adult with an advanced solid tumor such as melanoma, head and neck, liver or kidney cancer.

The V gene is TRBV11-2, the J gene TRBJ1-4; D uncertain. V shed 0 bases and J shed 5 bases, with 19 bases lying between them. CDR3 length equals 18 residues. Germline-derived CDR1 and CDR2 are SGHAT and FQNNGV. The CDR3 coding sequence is TGTGCCAGCAGCTTAGATCTCCTAGGGCAGAGGTGGAATGAAAAACTGTTTTTT. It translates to CASSLDLLGQRWNEKLFF. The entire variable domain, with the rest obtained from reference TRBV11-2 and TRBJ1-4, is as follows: EAGVAQSPRYKIIEKRQSVAFWCNPISGHATLYWYQQILGQGPKLLIQFQNNGVVDDSQLPKDRFSAERLKGVDSTLKIQPAKLEDSAVYLCASSLDLLGQRWNEKLFFGSGTQLSVL.

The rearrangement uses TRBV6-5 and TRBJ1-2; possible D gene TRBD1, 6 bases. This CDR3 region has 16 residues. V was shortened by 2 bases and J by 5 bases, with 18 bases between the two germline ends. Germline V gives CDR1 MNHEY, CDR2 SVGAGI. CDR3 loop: CASSYSVAGAPYGYTF. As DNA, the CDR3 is TGTGCCAGCAGTTACAGTGTTGCGGGGGCGCCGTATGGCTACACCTTC.

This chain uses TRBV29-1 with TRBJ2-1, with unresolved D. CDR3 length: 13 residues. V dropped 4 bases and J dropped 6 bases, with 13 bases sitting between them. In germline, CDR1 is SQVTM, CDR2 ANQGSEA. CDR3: CSVGEGYLNEQFF. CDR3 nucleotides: TGCAGCGTTGGGGAAGGGTATCTCAATGAGCAGTTCTTC.

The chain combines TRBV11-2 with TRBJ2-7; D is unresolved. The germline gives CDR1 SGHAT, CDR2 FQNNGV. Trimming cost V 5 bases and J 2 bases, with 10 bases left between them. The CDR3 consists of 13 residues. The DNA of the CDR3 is TGTGCCAGCAGCGTAGGGCTACCCTACGAGCAGTACTTC. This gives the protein CASSVGLPYEQYF. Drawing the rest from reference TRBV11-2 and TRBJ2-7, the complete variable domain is EAGVAQSPRYKIIEKRQSVAFWCNPISGHATLYWYQQILGQGPKLLIQFQNNGVVDDSQLPKDRFSAERLKGVDSTLKIQPAKLEDSAVYLCASSVGLPYEQYFGPGTRLTVT.

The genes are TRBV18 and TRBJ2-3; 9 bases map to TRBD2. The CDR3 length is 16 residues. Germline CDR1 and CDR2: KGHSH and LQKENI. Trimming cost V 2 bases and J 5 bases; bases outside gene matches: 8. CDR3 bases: TGTGCCAGCTCACCAAGGGGCGGGAGGGCTGAAGATACGCAGTATTTT. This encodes CASSPRGGRAEDTQYF. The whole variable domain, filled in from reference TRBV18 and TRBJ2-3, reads NAGVMQNPRHLVRRRGQEARLRCSPMKGHSHVYWYRQLPEEGLKFMVYLQKENIIDESGMPKERFSAEFPKEGPSILRIQQVVRGDSAAYFCASSPRGGRAEDTQYFGPGTRLTVL.

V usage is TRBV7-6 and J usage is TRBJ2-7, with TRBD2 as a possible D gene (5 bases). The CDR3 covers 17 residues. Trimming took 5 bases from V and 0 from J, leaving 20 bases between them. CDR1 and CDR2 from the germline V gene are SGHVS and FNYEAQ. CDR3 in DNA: TGTGCCAGCAGCCCTGCCCCCTGGGAGCCGAGCTCCTACGAGCAGTACTTC. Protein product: CASSPAPWEPSSYEQYF.

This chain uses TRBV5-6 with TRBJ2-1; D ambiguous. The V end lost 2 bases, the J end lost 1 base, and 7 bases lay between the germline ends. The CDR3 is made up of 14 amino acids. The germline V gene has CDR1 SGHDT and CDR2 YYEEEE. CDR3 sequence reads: CASSFGKSYNEQFF. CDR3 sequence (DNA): TGTGCCAGCAGCTTTGGAAAATCCTACAATGAGCAGTTCTTC.

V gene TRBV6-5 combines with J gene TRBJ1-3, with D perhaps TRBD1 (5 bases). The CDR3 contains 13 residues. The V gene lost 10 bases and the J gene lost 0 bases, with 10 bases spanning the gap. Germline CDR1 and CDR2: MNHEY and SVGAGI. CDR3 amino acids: CATLTGSGNTIYF. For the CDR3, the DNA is TGTGCCACCCTTACAGGCTCTGGAAACACCATATATTTT.

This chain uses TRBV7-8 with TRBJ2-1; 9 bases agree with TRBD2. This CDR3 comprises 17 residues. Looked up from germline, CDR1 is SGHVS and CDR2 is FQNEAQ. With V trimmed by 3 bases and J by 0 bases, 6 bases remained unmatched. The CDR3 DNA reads TGTGCCAGCAGCTTTAGCGGGAGACACGGCTCCTACAATGAGCAGTTCTTC. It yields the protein CASSFSGRHGSYNEQFF.

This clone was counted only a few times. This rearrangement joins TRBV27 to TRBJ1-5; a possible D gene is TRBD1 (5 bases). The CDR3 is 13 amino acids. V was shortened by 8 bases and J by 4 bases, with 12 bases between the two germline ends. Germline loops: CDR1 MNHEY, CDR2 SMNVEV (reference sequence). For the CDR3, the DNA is TGTGCCAGCTGGGACCCGGGAAATCAGCCCCAGCATTTT. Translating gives CASWDPGNQPQHF.

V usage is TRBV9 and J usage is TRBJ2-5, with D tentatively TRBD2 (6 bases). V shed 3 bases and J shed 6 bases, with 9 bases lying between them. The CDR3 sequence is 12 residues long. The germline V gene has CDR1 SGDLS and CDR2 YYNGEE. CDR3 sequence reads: CASSGRAQTQYF. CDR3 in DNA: TGTGCCAGCAGCGGGAGGGCCCAGACCCAGTACTTC.

As DNA, the CDR3 is TGTGCCAGCAGCTTGGCCCGGGCTCTTCCAGGGGGCTCAGATACGCAGTATTTT. It encodes CASSLARALPGGSDTQYF. This chain joins TRBV5-5 and TRBJ2-3; 8 bases align to TRBD1. V was pared by 0 bases and J by 4 bases, with 13 bases of the junction left unmatched. This CDR3 is built from 18 residues. From germline, CDR1 is SGHKS and CDR2 YYEKEE (reference sequence).